These 21 T cell receptor beta chains originate from one sample sequenced in a study of shared clonotypes between healthy human individuals. Positively selected for CCR7, the CD45RO-negative cells used as naive CD8 cells excluded terminally differentiated effector memory CD45RA+ cells. TCRdb's copy holds only in-frame clones and misses some; the assay was immunoSEQ multiplex PCR. The sample shows 560,000 or so clones, around 96% of them seen only once. The material sequenced was naive CD8+ T cells sorted from blood. These receptors were taken from a woman younger than 45 in good health.

The rearrangement links TRBV5-8 to TRBJ2-7; TRBD1 agrees at 9 bases. With 2 bases clipped from V and 4 bases from J, the junction kept 4 bases outside the gene matches. Germline values: CDR1 SGHTS, CDR2 YDEGEE. The CDR3 totals 14 residues. CDR3 amino acids: CASSLRDRVYEQYF. Here the CDR3 DNA reads TGTGCCAGCAGCTTAAGGGACAGGGTATACGAGCAGTACTTC.

The genes are TRBV7-9 and TRBJ2-3; 9 nucleotides line up with TRBD2. Losses at the gene ends were 8 bases for V and 5 bases for J; bases not matched to a gene: 17. This CDR3 spans 17 amino acids. The germline gives CDR1 SEHNR, CDR2 FQNEAQ (reference sequence). CDR3 region: CASPAPGGGRAIDTQYF. CDR3 DNA sequence: TGTGCCAGCCCGGCTCCCGGAGGCGGGAGGGCCATAGATACGCAGTATTTT.

The rearrangement joins TRBV25-1 to TRBJ1-4, with D possibly matching TRBD1 (5 bases). The CDR3 covers 15 residues. V shed 5 bases and J shed 1 base, with 11 bases lying between them. CDR1 and CDR2 (germline): MGHDK, SYGVNS. The CDR3 protein is CASSPWGQTNEKLFF. The CDR3 region has the DNA TGTGCCAGCAGTCCCTGGGGCCAAACTAATGAAAAACTGTTTTTT. The entire variable domain, with the rest obtained from reference TRBV25-1 and TRBJ1-4, is as follows: EADIYQTPRYLVIGTGKKITLECSQTMGHDKMYWYQQDPGMELHLIHYSYGVNSTEKGDLSSESTVSRIRTEHFPLTLESARPSHTSQYLCASSPWGQTNEKLFFGSGTQLSVL.

The V and J genes are TRBV5-7 and TRBJ2-2; tentative D call: TRBD1 (5 bases). TRBV5-7 is noted as an ORF with a role that remains uncertain. The CDR3 runs 14 residues. Trimming cost V 4 bases and J 5 bases, with 12 bases left between them. CDR3 protein: CASSLCQGTGELFF. Written as DNA, the CDR3 is TGTGCCAGCAGCCTTTGCCAGGGTACCGGGGAGCTGTTTTTT.

The gene calls are TRBV15 and TRBJ2-1; maybe TRBD1 (5 bases). V lost 1 base and J lost 5, with 12 bases in between. This CDR3 has 15 residues. Germline V lookup: CDR1 LNHNV, CDR2 YYDKDF (reference sequence). The CDR3 here is CATSRAGRADNEQFF. The CDR3 DNA is TGTGCCACCAGCAGAGCGGGCAGGGCGGACAATGAGCAGTTCTTC.

The rearrangement joins TRBV10-1 to TRBJ2-1; 14 bases are shared with TRBD2. The V gene end was trimmed by 4 bases and the J gene end by 2 bases; junction bases not matched to a gene: 7. CDR1 and CDR2 from the germline V gene are WNHNN and SYGVQD (reference sequence). This CDR3 is 18 amino acids long. The CDR3 protein is CASSAGTSGSNPYNEQFF. CDR3 DNA sequence: TGCGCCAGCAGTGCAGGGACTAGCGGGAGTAATCCCTACAATGAGCAGTTCTTC.

CDR3 protein: CASSLGQGIIYEQYF. CDR3 bases: TGTGCCAGCAGCCTCGGACAGGGGATTATATACGAGCAGTACTTC. The chain uses TRBV7-2 and TRBJ2-7; 9 positions agree with TRBD1. CDR1 and CDR2 (germline): SGHTA, FQGNSA. The trim removed 5 bases at V and 4 bases at J, leaving 9 bases unmatched. CDR3 size: 15 residues.

The chain combines TRBV29-1 with TRBJ1-2; D gene ambiguous. Trimming removed 3 bases at V and 3 bases at J, with 17 bases between. There are 15 residues in the CDR3. Germline-derived CDR1 and CDR2 are SQVTM and ANQGSEA. This chain's CDR3 is CSVDVPSDTDYGYTF. As DNA, the CDR3 is TGCAGCGTTGATGTTCCGTCCGACACCGACTATGGCTACACCTTC.

The CDR3 DNA follows: TGTGCCAGCAGTGCAAGCGGGGGAAGCACAGATACGCAGTATTTT. It translates to CASSASGGSTDTQYF. The V and J genes are TRBV2 and TRBJ2-3; 8 bases map to TRBD2. Germline V gene data show CDR1 as SNHLY and CDR2 as FYNNEI. The CDR3 consists of 15 residues. J lost 0 bases, V lost 4 bases, and 3 bases had no gene match.

The V gene is TRBV5-6, the J gene TRBJ1-2, with D unclear. Trimming shortened V by 1 base and J by 3 bases, and 13 bases separated the two germline ends. The CDR3 is made up of 15 amino acids. Germline V gene data show CDR1 as SGHDT and CDR2 as YYEEEE. CDR3 sequence: CASSLISSFHYGYTF. The CDR3 nucleotides read TGTGCCAGCAGCTTGATTAGCTCCTTCCACTATGGCTACACCTTC.

V is TRBV28 and J is TRBJ2-1; D is perhaps TRBD1 (5 bases). CDR3 size: 15 residues. The V end lost 7 bases, the J end lost 8 bases, and 21 bases lay between the germline ends. Germline values: CDR1 MDHEN, CDR2 SYDVKM. The CDR3 DNA reads TGTGCCAGCACCACACCGACCCAGGGTTCCGATGAGCAGTTCTTC. This encodes CASTTPTQGSDEQFF.

The V gene is TRBV28, the J gene TRBJ2-7, with 8 nucleotides matching TRBD2. The CDR3 loop spans 14 amino acids. With V trimmed by 3 bases and J by 3 bases, 4 bases remained unmatched. The germline V gene encodes CDR1 MDHEN and CDR2 SYDVKM. The CDR3 nucleotides read TGTGCCAGCAGTTTGCGGGAGGCCCTCTACGAGCAGTACTTC. It is translated as CASSLREALYEQYF.

The V call is TRBV19, the J call TRBJ2-2; D may be TRBD2 (6 bases). The germline V gene encodes CDR1 LNHDA and CDR2 SQIVND (reference sequence). V was pared by 3 bases and J by 4 bases, with 18 bases between. The CDR3 loop spans 17 amino acids. CDR3 DNA sequence: TGTGCCAGTAGTATTTCGGTGGGGCGGGGTCGCACCGGGGAGCTGTTTTTT. The encoded protein is CASSISVGRGRTGELFF.

V is TRBV20-1 and J is TRBJ1-2; maybe TRBD1 (5 bases). Germline assignment: CDR1 DFQATT and CDR2 SNEGSKA (reference sequence). The CDR3 totals 11 residues. Trimming cost V 3 bases and J 6 bases, with 8 bases left between them. The CDR3 spells CSARGEHGYTF. The CDR3 DNA follows: TGCAGTGCTAGGGGGGAACATGGCTACACCTTC.

The rearrangement uses TRBV27 and TRBJ1-1; 8 nucleotides align to TRBD1. Per the germline V gene, CDR1 is MNHEY and CDR2 is SMNVEV (reference sequence). V lost 4 bases, J lost 1 base, and 2 bases stayed unmatched. There are 14 residues in the CDR3. This chain's CDR3 is CASSWTGTNTEAFF. The CDR3 bases are TGTGCCAGCAGTTGGACAGGGACGAACACTGAAGCTTTCTTT.

The V and J genes are TRBV7-9 and TRBJ1-2; no reliable D call. The germline CDR1 and CDR2 sequences are SEHNR and FQNEAQ (reference sequence). The CDR3 extends over 16 amino acids. Trimming stripped 7 bases from V and 1 base from J, with 19 bases between. The CDR3 coding sequence is TGTGCCAGCACCCCCCTCGCGGGAGAAATTAACTATGGCTACACCTTC. This encodes CASTPLAGEINYGYTF.

The chain carries TRBV30 and TRBJ2-7; D unresolved. Germline V gene lookup returns CDR1 GTSNPN and CDR2 SVGIG (reference sequence). The CDR3 covers 11 residues. Trimming removed 1 base at V and 6 bases at J, with 7 bases between. The CDR3 DNA reads as TGTGCCTGGAGTGGGTCTTCCGAGCAGTACTTC. Its translation is CAWSGSSEQYF. The entire variable domain, with the rest obtained from reference TRBV30 and TRBJ2-7, is as follows: SQTIHQWPATLVQPVGSPLSLECTVEGTSNPNLYWYRQAAGRGLQLLFYSVGIGQISSEVPQNLSASRPQDRQFILSSKKLLLSDSGFYLCAWSGSSEQYFGPGTRLTVT.

The chain carries TRBV28 and TRBJ2-5; the D gene could be TRBD1 or TRBD2 (6 bases each). The end of the DNA fits TRBJ2-7 better, so the J call may be wrong. Germline V gene sequence: CDR1 MDHEN, CDR2 SYDVKM. The CDR3 is made up of 15 amino acids. The CDR3 is CASRGGSESVYEQYF. CDR3 nucleotide sequence: TGTGCCAGCAGAGGGGGGTCGGAATCGGTTTACGAGCAGTACTTC.

This chain joins TRBV2 and TRBJ1-1, with a tentative D call TRBD1 (5 bases). The V and J ends lost 6 bases and 0 bases respectively, with 11 bases between them. Germline loops: CDR1 SNHLY, CDR2 FYNNEI. CDR3 length: 14 residues. The CDR3 region has the DNA TGTGCCAGCAGGTCAGGGCTCATGAACACTGAAGCTTTCTTT. Translated: CASRSGLMNTEAFF.

The chain uses TRBV2 and TRBJ2-5, with D possibly matching TRBD1 (5 bases). V dropped 3 bases and J dropped 1 base, with 12 bases sitting between them. Per germline, CDR1 SNHLY and CDR2 FYNNEI. This CDR3 has 15 amino acids. CDR3 sequence reads: CASSDGAALQETQYF. The DNA of the CDR3 is TGTGCCAGCAGTGATGGGGCAGCCCTCCAAGAGACCCAGTACTTC.

This chain uses TRBV7-9 with TRBJ2-5; D may be TRBD1 (5 bases). Judging by the DNA end, TRBJ2-7 fits better; the J call may be wrong. The germline V gene has CDR1 SEHNR and CDR2 FQNEAQ (reference sequence). There are 12 residues in the CDR3. CDR3 sequence (DNA): TGTGCCAGCAGCTTACCAGGGCGCGAGCAGTACTTC. Translated, it gives CASSLPGREQYF.